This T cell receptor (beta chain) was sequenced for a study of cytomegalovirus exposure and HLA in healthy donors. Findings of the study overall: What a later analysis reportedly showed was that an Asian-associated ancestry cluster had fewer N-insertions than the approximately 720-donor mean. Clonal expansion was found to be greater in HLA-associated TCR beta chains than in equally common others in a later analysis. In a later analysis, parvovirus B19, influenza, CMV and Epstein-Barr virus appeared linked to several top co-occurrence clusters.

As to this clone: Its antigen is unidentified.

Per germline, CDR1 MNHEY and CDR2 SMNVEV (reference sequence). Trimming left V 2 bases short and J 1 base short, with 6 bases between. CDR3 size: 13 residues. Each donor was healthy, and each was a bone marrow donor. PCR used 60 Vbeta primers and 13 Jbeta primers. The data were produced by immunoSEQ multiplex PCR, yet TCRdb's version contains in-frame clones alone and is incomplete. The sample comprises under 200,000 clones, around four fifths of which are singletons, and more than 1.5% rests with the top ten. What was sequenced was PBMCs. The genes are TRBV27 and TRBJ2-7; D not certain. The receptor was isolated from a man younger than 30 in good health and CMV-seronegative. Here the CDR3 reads CASSLTYSYEQYF. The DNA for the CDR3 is TGTGCCAGCAGTTTAACCTATTCCTACGAGCAGTACTTC.